This TCR beta chain was observed in a study of cytomegalovirus exposure and HLA in healthy donors (dated by TCRdb to the late 2010s). Study-wide context: An earlier analysis of 587 of the donors reported around 280 Gb of sequence data and 117 million unique TCR beta sequences obtained from about 179 million T cells. An early release that covered more than 550 HLA-typed donors contained approximately 300 gigabases of sequencing data and about 84 million unique TCR sequences. Of the roughly 390 genotyped donors, 65% to 90% fell in the genetic ancestry cluster associated with self-reported Caucasian donors. The aim of the study was to test whether cataloging public T cell receptors could identify signatures of past pathogen exposure. Using immunosequencing, the study profiled T cell repertoires from 500 to 800 subjects and related those repertoires to cytomegalovirus serostatus. Along with the approximately 600-subject first cohort, a separate validation cohort of about 110 different subjects was used. To predict cytomegalovirus infection status, the study combined high-throughput TCR immunosequencing, statistical association of individual TCRs with disease status, and machine learning. In a later analysis, previously published TCR beta repertoires from fewer than 750 donors were re-analyzed and high-resolution HLA genotyping was added so that TCR occurrence patterns could be studied. Rather than using new phenotypic data, the later analysis identified candidate immune exposures from TCR beta sequences and from how often those sequences occurred across donors. An earlier analysis of 587 of the donors used high-throughput TCR beta sequencing to judge whether each TCR beta V gene segment behaved as functional or pseudogenic. Donor age, sex, ethnicity and CMV serostatus were compiled together with the repertoire data. In a later genetic analysis, genome-wide SNP genotypes for about three fifths of the 666 donors were used, and that subset was treated as a discovery cohort. All discovery cohort repertoires had been generated on a single sequencing platform. HLA typing covered class I and class II loci at four-digit resolution. The number of donors typed differed by locus, with roughly 620-640 for A, B, C, DRB1 and DQB1, around 500 for DQA1, some 570 for DPA1, and around 430 for DPB1. About 5 DR-DQ haplotypes were handled as single units for association and clustering, since linkage in the cohort was strong. Across some 400 genotyped donors of the cohort, an average of approximately 200,000 unique TCR beta nucleotide sequences per donor were sequenced, and around 20% of those sequences were non-productive. General conclusions and limits of the study: In an earlier analysis of about 600 of the donors, most TCR beta V segments appeared in productive rearrangements about 87% or about 30% of the time, broadly matching IMGT annotations. The authors suggested that the approach could potentially be generalized to other disease states and immunological phenotypes. Correlated functional status among segregating V segments might reflect linkage disequilibrium, but an unknown experimental factor could not be ruled out. A later analysis associated approximately 17,000 TCR beta sequences with specific HLA alleles at a false discovery rate of 0.05. This cohort had only TCR beta chains sequenced, and the lack of alpha or paired-chain data limited which features could be detected. A later analysis found that HLA-associated TCR beta chains were more clonally expanded and had lower generation probabilities than equally common non-associated chains. Because HLA typing was missing for some donors at each locus, association tests included only the typed subset. Compared with the approximately 720-donor mean, donors in an Asian-associated ancestry cluster had fewer N-insertions in productive TCRs, according to a later genetic analysis. A later analysis reported that several top co-occurrence clusters appeared linked to parvovirus B19, influenza, CMV and Epstein-Barr virus. According to a later analysis, TCR association rates differed among HLA loci, with DRB1 alleles showing the most associated TCRs and HLA-C alleles showing the fewest. Around 16 rarely observed V segments, including chromosome 9 orphons, were excluded from the earlier analysis of 550 to 700 of the donors because counts were too low. Immune exposure information for the cohort was limited to CMV serostatus. In both the original and validation cohorts, the classifier was reported to diagnose cytomegalovirus status with high specificity and sensitivity. A cluster of highly shared sequence variants was judged likely to be a technical artifact of the sequencing pipeline. The presence/absence analyses assumed that sequencing depth was roughly uniform across donors, and that assumption may not be true. When HLA alleles, especially DR and DQ, strongly co-occurred, attributing TCR associations to individual alleles was difficult. In a later analysis, most CMV-associated TCR beta chains were found to appear HLA-restricted, with HLA associations seemingly driven largely by CMV exposure. A few of the identified cytomegalovirus-associated TCR beta chains were confirmed in vitro to be specific for cytomegalovirus antigens. Some IMGT-functional V segments, including TRBV6-2 and TRBV6-3, could not be told apart with the 87-base-pair reads, so those segments were excluded. A further reported finding was that TCR beta sequences accurately predicted the HLA-A and HLA-B alleles for most subjects in the first cohort. Most TCR sequences were seen in very few donors, while some public TCRs were found in many individuals. An association between a missense DCLRE1C variant and V-gene and J-gene trimming of TCR beta chains was found in a later genetic analysis and replicated in an independent cohort. In the study, 150 to 200 TCR beta chains were listed as associated with cytomegalovirus.

V and J are truncated by 2 bases and 0 bases respectively, leaving an intervening sequence of 6 bases. Including cysteine and phenylalanine, the CDR3 has 14 amino acids. The retained sequence is limited to the CDR3, 42 bases, with the frame set at the first base. Sequences LNHDA (CDR1) and SQIVND (CDR2) are obtained from the germline V gene (reference sequence). Libraries were prepared through the immunoSEQ multiplex PCR assay. For the multiplex PCR, a mixture combining 60 forward primers for TCR Vbeta segments and 13 reverse primers for TCR Jbeta segments was used. Amplification of the CDR3 region of rearranged TCR beta genes was performed with a multiplex PCR assay on genomic DNA. The amplified TCR beta libraries were sequenced on the Illumina HiSeq System as 87-base-pair reads. The original methods were these. A later analysis tallied 75 million to 95 million unique TCR beta chains across the 610 or so repertoires, and some 10 million of those chains were shared by two or more donors. Raw reads were error-corrected and collapsed into unique sequences by a nearest-neighbor algorithm in which closely related sequences were merged to remove PCR and sequencing errors. Alignment of CDR3 sequences to IMGT reference sequences was used to assign V, D and J gene segments. For a sequence to be retained, a match of at least six nucleotides was required to both a V gene segment and a J gene segment. Rearrangements were called productive when the CDR3 lacked stop codons and stayed in frame with V and J; all others were non-productive. Following IMGT convention, CDR3 was defined as the stretch from the second conserved V-encoded cysteine up to the conserved J-encoded phenylalanine. The earlier analysis of a few hundred of the donors excluded any sequence lacking an unambiguous match to a single V gene segment. In an earlier analysis of 587 of the donors, V segments were called functional above 56.7% productive rearrangements and were called segregating when the between-donor standard deviation exceeded 5%. A statistical classification framework was built to diagnose cytomegalovirus status from the catalog of TCR beta chain sequences. V and J gene assignment, in a later analysis, came from comparing TCR nucleotide sequences with IMGT/GENE-DB human TR gene sequences. The TCRdist pipeline was used in a later analysis to assign CDR3 sequences and most-parsimonious VDJ recombination scenarios. A later analysis defined each TCR beta chain by its CDR3 amino acid sequence plus V-gene family, and excluded reads lacking a unique V-gene family. In a later analysis, several hundred highly shared, low-generation-probability nucleotide sequences were removed to address suspected cross-contamination and a sequencing artifact. In a later analysis, a clonal expansion index was calculated for each public chain from normalized within-repertoire ranks of inferred template counts. A later analysis computed generation probabilities with a VDJ recombination model fitted to out-of-frame rearrangements, and checked the results against IGoR. A later analysis scored TCR-TCR, TCR-HLA and TCR-CMV co-occurrence with hypergeometric tests, applying a repertoire-size bias correction to TCR pairs. A later analysis estimated false discovery rates by permuting HLA or CMV assignments 20 times. In a later analysis, co-occurring TCRs were grouped using DBSCAN, and TCRdist sequence similarity was added for clustering within HLA-allele-positive subsets. Co-occurrence clustering excluded repertoires with fewer than 30,000 or more than 120,000 public chains, plus five with anomalous nucleotide sharing. In its TCRdb copy, this immuneACCESS table keeps in-frame sequences only and misses some clones. Where compared with another copy, unresolved V genes explain less than half of these, and the others have no known cause. The V and J calls and clone size were taken over from that table, and D and trimming were inferred from the DNA. For this sample the table gives 85,000 to 130,000 clones, of which around 80% were detected only once. The ten top clones hold about 14% of the sample.

On this clone: The target of this receptor is not known. No base-level quality is on record; no much larger clone is a single base apart.

The cohort comprised some 730 healthy bone marrow donors. All cohort members were sampled while nominally healthy, although unrecorded immune exposures were likely present. The donor was CMV seropositive and was included in the group of approximately 310 seropositive cohort members. A peripheral blood sample was collected from each donor, and TCR beta sequencing was performed on peripheral blood mononuclear cells. Genomic DNA extraction from the blood cell samples was performed with the Qiagen DNeasy Blood Extraction Kit. Material for sequencing was PBMCs. The rearrangement joined TRBV19 to TRBJ2-3; TRBD1 could be the D gene, as 5 bases match. The receptor was derived from a male donor in good health and CMV-seropositive. CDR3 reads: CASSIQGSTDTQYF. The nucleotide sequence is TGTGCCAGTAGTATACAGGGTAGCACAGATACGCAGTATTTT.